These 21 T cell receptor beta chains came from one sample sequenced in a study of cytomegalovirus exposure and HLA in healthy donors. PCR amplification relied on 60 Vbeta primers (plus 13 Jbeta primers). Libraries were prepared by immunoSEQ multiplex PCR; TCRdb keeps only in-frame clonotypes and omits some of them. The sample holds about 160,000 clones; roughly four fifths are singletons and the top ten take 1%. The sequenced sample was PBMCs. Every receptor here comes from a woman between 35 and 50 years old in good health and CMV-seronegative.

This clone occurred once. The genes are TRBV13 and TRBJ2-7, with 7 bases fitting TRBD2. Unmatched junction bases numbered 7, after V lost 5 bases and J lost 0 bases. Per the germline V gene, CDR1 is PRHDT and CDR2 is FYEKMQ (reference sequence). The CDR3 is 15 amino acids. The CDR3 protein is CASSPSSGASYEQYF. Written as DNA, the CDR3 is TGTGCCAGCAGCCCTTCTAGCGGTGCCTCCTACGAGCAGTACTTC. Together with reference TRBV13 and TRBJ2-7, the CDR3 gives the full variable domain: AAGVIQSPRHLIKEKRETATLKCYPIPRHDTVYWYQQGPGQDPQFLISFYEKMQSDKGSIPDRFSAQQFSDYHSELNMSSLELGDSALYFCASSPSSGASYEQYFGPGTRLTVT.

V gene TRBV7-9 combines with J gene TRBJ1-2; the match to TRBD1 covers 9 bases. Trimming cost V 6 bases and J 9 bases; bases outside gene matches: 8. In germline, CDR1 is SEHNR, CDR2 FQNEAQ (reference sequence). The CDR3 loop spans 13 amino acids. For the CDR3, the DNA is TGTGCCAGCAGTTTCACAGGGGGCAATCGCTACACCTTC. As protein: CASSFTGGNRYTF.

The chain links TRBV19 to TRBJ2-7; 8 nucleotides match TRBD1. CDR3 length: 15 amino acids. The V gene end was trimmed by 1 base and the J gene end by 7 bases; junction bases not matched to a gene: 9. Germline CDR1 is LNHDA and CDR2 is SQIVND (reference sequence). The CDR3 nucleotides are TGTGCCAGTAGTATAGGCCGACAGGGGTTTTGGGAGCAGTACTTC. This gives the protein CASSIGRQGFWEQYF.

This sequence joins TRBV20-1 and TRBJ1-1; no definite D call. The germline V gene has CDR1 DFQATT and CDR2 SNEGSKA (reference sequence). Trimming shortened V by 3 bases and J by 3 bases, and 5 bases separated the two germline ends. This CDR3 has 11 residues. Here the CDR3 DNA reads TGCAGTGCTAGTGGAGACACTGAAGCTTTCTTT. It is translated as CSASGDTEAFF.

The V and J genes are TRBV7-2 and TRBJ1-4; possible D gene TRBD1, 6 bases. Trimming took off 5 bases at V and 5 bases at J, with 15 bases between the two ends. Germline V gives CDR1 SGHTA, CDR2 FQGNSA. The CDR3 length is 15 residues. CDR3: CASSPLGQLNEKLFF. Written as DNA, the CDR3 is TGTGCCAGCAGCCCCCTAGGACAGCTCAATGAAAAACTGTTTTTT.

The table lists this clone with a few counts. The chain employs TRBV6-5 and TRBJ2-1, with 14 bases identical to TRBD2. Germline CDR1 MNHEY, CDR2 SVGAGI. Germline trimming cut 4 bases from V and 6 bases from J; bases unmatched to any gene: 5. The CDR3 consists of 16 residues. CDR3 nucleotides: TGTGCCAGCAGTTTAACCGGGACTAGCGGGAGCAATGAGCAGTTCTTC. It codes for CASSLTGTSGSNEQFF.

The rearrangement links TRBV5-1 to TRBJ2-7; TRBD1 matches at 12 bases. V was clipped by 4 bases and J by 5 bases; unmatched bases: 7. The CDR3 is 15 residues long. The germline CDR1 and CDR2 sequences are SGHRS and YFSETQ. CDR3 DNA sequence: TGCGCCAGCAGCCTCCGGGGACAGGGGGCCAACGAGCAGTACTTC. Protein product: CASSLRGQGANEQYF.

V usage is TRBV6-5 and J usage is TRBJ1-1; a weak D match, TRBD1 (5 bases). Trimming removed 2 bases at V and 5 bases at J, with 6 bases between. CDR1 MNHEY and CDR2 SVGAGI come from the germline V gene. The CDR3 totals 12 residues. The CDR3 loop is CASSYGGTEAFF. The CDR3 DNA is TGTGCCAGCAGTTACGGGGGGACTGAAGCTTTCTTT.

Of note for this clone: This sample also contains other DNA sequences that code for the same CDR3. V gene TRBV5-1 combines with J gene TRBJ1-5; D is uncertain. Germline CDR1 SGHRS, CDR2 YFSETQ. The length of the CDR3 is 13 residues. V lost 2 bases and J lost 5, with 8 bases in between. The DNA for the CDR3 is TGCGCCAGCAGCTTATCTTCAGATCAGCCCCAGCATTTT. Translated: CASSLSSDQPQHF.

The chain uses TRBV27 and TRBJ2-7; possibly TRBD2 for D (5 bases). Per germline, CDR1 MNHEY and CDR2 SMNVEV (reference sequence). Trimming pared 6 bases from V and 3 bases from J, leaving 12 bases between. The CDR3 has 13 residues. CDR3: CASSSTTNYEQYF. CDR3 nucleotide sequence: TGTGCCAGCAGCTCGACTACAAACTACGAGCAGTACTTC.

This clone has just a few counts. CDR3 sequence: CASSVDRGQETQYF. CDR3 DNA sequence: TGTGCCAGCAGCGTGGACAGGGGGCAAGAGACCCAGTACTTC. The chain links TRBV5-8 to TRBJ2-5; TRBD1 aligns across 10 bases. V shed 4 bases, J shed 2 bases, and the junction held 2 bases outside the gene matches. The V gene's germline CDR1 is SGHTS and CDR2 YDEGEE. This CDR3 has 14 residues.

The chain joins TRBV5-6 to TRBJ2-7, with D possibly matching TRBD1 (6 bases). V was trimmed by 5 bases and J by 1 base, leaving 10 bases between them. CDR3 length: 13 residues. In germline, CDR1 is SGHDT, CDR2 YYEEEE. The CDR3 here is CASRWGTSYEQYF. The CDR3 DNA follows: TGTGCCAGCAGGTGGGGGACATCCTACGAGCAGTACTTC.

The chain is built from TRBV9 and TRBJ1-2; perhaps TRBD1 as D (6 bases). With 0 bases removed from V and 8 bases from J, the gap between germline ends came to 8 bases. Germline V gene sequence: CDR1 SGDLS, CDR2 YYNGEE. The CDR3 consists of 12 residues. The CDR3 protein is CASSVEGVGYTF. CDR3 DNA sequence: TGTGCCAGCAGCGTAGAGGGGGTCGGCTACACCTTC.

This rearrangement joins TRBV30 to TRBJ2-3; 7 bases align to TRBD2. Germline CDR1 and CDR2: GTSNPN and SVGIG (reference sequence). With 2 bases clipped from V and 4 bases from J, the junction kept 3 bases outside the gene matches. The CDR3 totals 13 residues. The CDR3 reads CAWSWRESDTQYF. CDR3 bases: TGTGCCTGGAGTTGGCGGGAGTCAGATACGCAGTATTTT.

J is TRBJ2-7 and V is TRBV7-9; tentatively, D is TRBD1 (5 bases). The CDR3 is 16 amino acids. V was pared by 3 bases and J by 5 bases, with 20 bases between. Looked up from germline, CDR1 is SEHNR and CDR2 is FQNEAQ (reference sequence). This chain's CDR3 is CASSFFIGQGYDEQYF. Here the CDR3 DNA reads TGTGCCAGCAGCTTTTTCATCGGGCAGGGCTACGACGAGCAGTACTTC.

This chain joins TRBV18 and TRBJ1-1, with D possibly TRBD1 on 5 matching bases. The V gene's germline CDR1 is KGHSH and CDR2 LQKENI. V was trimmed by 0 bases and J by 6 bases, leaving 11 bases between them. The CDR3 length is 14 residues. The CDR3 nucleotides read TGTGCCAGCTCACCACCCACGGGGGGTCCTGAAGCTTTCTTT. This translates into CASSPPTGGPEAFF.

The chain employs TRBV28 and TRBJ2-3; 7 bases are shared with TRBD2. Germline V CDR1 and CDR2: MDHEN, SYDVKM. The V and J ends lost 5 bases and 4 bases, in that order; junction bases with no gene match: 9. This CDR3 has 15 amino acids. CDR3 amino acids: CASSRLALDADTQYF. The CDR3 coding sequence is TGTGCCAGCAGTCGACTAGCCTTAGACGCAGATACGCAGTATTTT.

This clone showed up just once. The chain couples TRBV19 to TRBJ2-1; D may be TRBD2 (5 bases). The ends were cut back, 4 bases at V and 0 bases at J, with 13 bases in the middle. Germline-derived CDR1 and CDR2 are LNHDA and SQIVND (reference sequence). The CDR3 sequence is 16 residues long. This CDR3 reads CASSRQLAGSYNEQFF. In DNA, the CDR3 is TGTGCCAGTAGTAGGCAGCTAGCAGGCTCCTACAATGAGCAGTTCTTC.

This sequence joins TRBV18 and TRBJ1-1, with D perhaps matching TRBD1 (6 bases). Looked up from germline, CDR1 is KGHSH and CDR2 is LQKENI. CDR3 length: 18 amino acids. The V end lost 3 bases, the J end lost 0 bases, and 20 bases lay between the germline ends. DNA for the CDR3: TGTGCCAGCTCACCCCGAGGACAGAGACGACTCATGAACACTGAAGCTTTCTTT. Protein product: CASSPRGQRRLMNTEAFF.

The chain combines TRBV4-2 with TRBJ1-4; D is unclear. This CDR3 is 13 amino acids long. CDR1 is LGHNA, CDR2 YNFKEQ, per germline. V lost 2 bases and J 7 bases, leaving 8 bases between the germline ends. CDR3 DNA: TGTGCCAGCAGCCAATTCGGGGTTGAAAAACTGTTTTTT. This translates into CASSQFGVEKLFF.

The rearrangement joins TRBV10-1 to TRBJ1-3; unclear D gene. Deletions cut 7 bases from V and 4 bases from J, with 5 bases between. CDR3 length equals 11 residues. Per germline, CDR1 WNHNN and CDR2 SYGVQD (reference sequence). CDR3 region: CASTGGNTIYF. CDR3 nucleotides: TGCGCCAGCACCGGGGGAAACACCATATATTTT.